What follows is one TCR beta chain and its context. Its antigen is still unknown. These data belong to a study of shared clonotypes between healthy human individuals. Across the whole study: Three plates were used per donor for CD4 naive, three for CD4 memory, two for CD8 naive and one for CD8 memory.

The investigators split CD4+ cells into a CD45RA+ naive subset and a CD45RA-negative memory subset. Germline assignment: CDR1 SQVTM and CDR2 ANQGSEA. The CDR3 totals 14 residues. V lost 2 bases, J lost 2 bases, and 11 bases lay in between. For every subset, genomic DNA was evenly distributed across several immunoSEQ plates. The repertoire was sequenced with immunoSEQ multiplex PCR; TCRdb's copy has only in-frame clones and lacks some. Of about 2,500,000 clones in the sample, approximately 94% were seen once. Study results and caveats: Memory subsets had estimated richness that was generally smaller than that of naive subsets.

The chain couples TRBV29-1 to TRBJ2-3; D is possibly TRBD1 or TRBD2 (5 bases each). The source is a man between 18 and 35 years old in good health. Sequenced input: naive CD4+ T cells sorted from blood. Subset: CD45RA+ positively selected. The CDR3, as DNA: TGCAGCGTTGAATGGGGACGGAACACAGATACGCAGTATTTT. This sequence encodes CSVEWGRNTDTQYF.